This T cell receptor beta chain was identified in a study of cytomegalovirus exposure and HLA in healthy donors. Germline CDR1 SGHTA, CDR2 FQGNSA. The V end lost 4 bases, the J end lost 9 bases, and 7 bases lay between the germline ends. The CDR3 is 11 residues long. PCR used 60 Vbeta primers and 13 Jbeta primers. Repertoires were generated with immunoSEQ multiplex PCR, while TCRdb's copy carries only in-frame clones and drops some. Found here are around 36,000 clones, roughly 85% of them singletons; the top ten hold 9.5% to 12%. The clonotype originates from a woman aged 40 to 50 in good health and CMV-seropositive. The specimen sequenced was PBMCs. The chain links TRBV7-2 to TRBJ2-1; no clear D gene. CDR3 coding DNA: TGTGCCAGCAGCTCCTATGGTGAGCAGTTCTTC. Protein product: CASSSYGEQFF.